This T cell receptor beta chain was documented in a study of blood T cell repertoires in COVID-19. Whole-study context: Acute and convalescent COVID-19 specimens originated in the United States, Italy and Spain. T cells, B-cell-depleted T cells, or PBMCs provided the cDNA or gDNA that served as material.

In the original analysis: Amplification of reference gene primers provided the estimated nucleated cell counts. Sequencing used immunoSEQ multiplex PCR; TCRdb keeps in-frame clones, though not all of them. V and J calls and clone size are as listed in that table; D and trimming were resolved from the DNA. Of about 98,000 clones in the sample, roughly 86% were seen once. J gave up 1 base and V 5 bases, and 6 bases lay outside the gene matches. CDR3 length equals 15 residues. The germline gives CDR1 SGHVS, CDR2 FQNEAQ. Specimen: peripheral blood. The receptor was isolated from a man between 50 and 59 years old with acute or convalescent COVID-19. The chain has TRBV7-8 and TRBJ2-3; 7 nucleotides line up with TRBD2. The CDR3 reads CASSPGLPGTDTQYF. The CDR3 coding sequence is TGTGCCAGCAGCCCGGGACTACCAGGCACAGATACGCAGTATTTT.